A single sample gave rise to the 28 T cell receptor beta chains below, sequenced in a study of T cells in Graves' hyperthyroidism and ophthalmopathy. The source material, RNA transcripts, was used to amplify TCR beta CDR3 regions. RT-PCR in the first round (using the HTBI primer set) targeted the TCR CDR3. TCRdb itself ran the multiplex PCR reads through MiXCR, one entry per CDR3 protein. The data show roughly 330,000 distinct CDR3 sequences, roughly 15% seen once. The sequenced material came from blood. The origin of the receptors is a man aged 25 to 40 with Graves' hyperthyroidism.

J is TRBJ1-1 and V is TRBV6-1; 7 bases are a match to TRBD1. Germline CDR1 is MNHNS and CDR2 is SASEGT. The V and J ends lost 5 bases and 6 bases, in that order; junction bases with no gene match: 12. This CDR3 is 15 amino acids long. The CDR3 DNA follows: TGTGCCAGCAGTTATTTGGGCAGGGGGTTCCCTGAAGCTTTCTTT. As protein: CASSYLGRGFPEAFF.

The chain combines TRBV4-1 with TRBJ2-7; 9 positions match TRBD2. The V gene's germline CDR1 is MGHRA and CDR2 YSYEKL. The junction had 10 bases not matched to a gene; V was cut back by 4 bases and J by 6 bases. CDR3 size: 15 residues. As DNA, the CDR3 is TGCGCCAGCAGCCCCTCCTTAGCGGGAGATGTCGAGCAGTACTTC. This sequence encodes CASSPSLAGDVEQYF.

Ten or more counts support this clonotype. The J gene is TRBJ2-3, the V gene TRBV28; 14 positions match TRBD2. Germline V CDR1 and CDR2: MDHEN, SYDVKM. CDR3 size: 17 residues. V shed 4 bases and J 0 bases; nucleotides not matched to a gene: 3. CDR3 in DNA: TGTGCCAGCAGTTGGGGGACTAGCGGGAGTAGCACAGATACGCAGTATTTT. Residues: CASSWGTSGSSTDTQYF.

CDR3 sequence reads: CATSRDGGGGYNEQFF. CDR3 DNA: TGTGCCACCAGCAGAGATGGCGGGGGGGGTTACAATGAGCAGTTCTTC. The V and J genes are TRBV15 and TRBJ2-1; 9 bases align to TRBD2. This CDR3 region has 16 residues. In germline, CDR1 is LNHNV, CDR2 YYDKDF (reference sequence). The V and J ends lost 0 bases and 4 bases, in that order; junction bases with no gene match: 4.

This sequence joins TRBV12-3 or TRBV12-4 and TRBJ2-1; 10 nucleotides line up with TRBD2. The CDR3 is 16 residues long. The V gene end was trimmed by 4 bases and the J gene end by 2 bases; junction bases not matched to a gene: 5. CDR3 amino acids: CASSSASGSAYNEQFF. The CDR3 DNA sequence: TGTGCCAGCAGTTCGGCTAGCGGGAGCGCCTACAATGAGCAGTTCTTC.

In its sample, this clonotype was seen a few times. CDR3 bases: TGCAGCGTTGAAAGTCGCGCGGGGAACACTGAAGCTTTCTTT. Its protein product is CSVESRAGNTEAFF. The chain joins TRBV29-1 to TRBJ1-1, with D hard to call. CDR1 is SQVTM and CDR2 is ANQGSEA in the germline V gene. The CDR3 contains 14 residues. The V end was cut by 2 bases, the J end by 1 base, with 11 bases between.

Many counts were recorded for this clonotype. V usage is TRBV12-3 or TRBV12-4 and J usage is TRBJ1-4; a possible D gene is TRBD1 (6 bases). This CDR3 region has 15 residues. V gave up 3 bases and J gave up 7 bases, with 15 bases separating them. The CDR3 sequence is CASSLGGGAPEKLFF. The CDR3 DNA reads TGTGCCAGCAGTTTGGGGGGGGGGGCGCCTGAAAAACTGTTTTTT.

This clonotype came up many times. The V call is TRBV29-1, the J call TRBJ2-5; no definite D call. The ends were cut back, 6 bases at V and 5 bases at J, with 10 bases in the middle. This CDR3 has 11 residues. Germline CDR1 SQVTM, CDR2 ANQGSEA. CDR3 region: CSVQTWETQYF. CDR3 nucleotides: TGCAGCGTGCAGACTTGGGAGACCCAGTACTTC.

This chain joins TRBV3-1 and TRBJ1-2, with no clear D. The CDR3 contains 11 residues. Germline assignment: CDR1 LGHDT and CDR2 YNNKEL (reference sequence). V was pared by 3 bases and J by 12 bases, with 11 bases between. In DNA, the CDR3 is TGTGCCAGCAGCCAGGAGGAGGGCAACACCTTC. Translated, it gives CASSQEEGNTF.

This clonotype occurred many times. The CDR3 reads CAAQGTEETQYF. The CDR3 DNA reads TGTGCCGCCCAGGGGACAGAAGAGACCCAGTACTTC. V and J are TRBV6-1 and TRBJ2-5, with 7 bases identical to TRBD1. The germline V gene encodes CDR1 MNHNS and CDR2 SASEGT. The CDR3 length is 12 residues. The junction had 6 bases not matched to a gene; V was cut back by 11 bases and J by 3 bases.

This clonotype appeared a few times. A much larger clone differs from this one at a single base, so this may be a read error. The chain carries TRBV20-1 and TRBJ2-7; TRBD2 matches at 8 bases. Per germline, CDR1 DFQATT and CDR2 SNEGSKA (reference sequence). The CDR3 runs to 15 residues. Here the CDR3 reads CSVGSGVTSSYGQYF. CDR3 nucleotide sequence: TGCAGTGTGGGTAGCGGGGTTACGAGCTCCTACGGGCAGTACTTC.

This clonotype was detected a few times. CDR3 DNA sequence: TGCAGTGCCCGAACTGACCCGAACACTGAAGCTTTCTTT. Encoded protein: CSARTDPNTEAFF. This chain uses TRBV20-1 with TRBJ1-1; D unresolved. The CDR3 spans 13 residues. Germline V gives CDR1 DFQATT, CDR2 SNEGSKA (reference sequence). V was clipped by 6 bases and J by 1 base, with 12 bases between them.

The sample holds many counts of this clonotype. This chain joins TRBV27 and TRBJ2-6; the D gene is possibly TRBD2 (7 bases). This CDR3 is built from 19 residues. Germline V gene sequence: CDR1 MNHEY, CDR2 SMNVEV (reference sequence). V gave up 4 bases and J gave up 2 bases, with 21 bases separating them. The CDR3 coding sequence is TGTGCCAGCAGTTGGGCCTTGCGCCGGGGGGCGGCTGGGGCCAACGTCCTGACTTTC. Translating it yields CASSWALRRGAAGANVLTF.

This clonotype has at least ten counts. This chain connects TRBV5-1 to TRBJ1-2; 9 nucleotides match TRBD1. Looked up from germline, CDR1 is SGHRS and CDR2 is YFSETQ. After removal of 4 bases from V and 5 bases from J, the junction contained 9 bases not matched to a gene. CDR3 length: 15 amino acids. CDR3 residues: CASSKDGTGSYGYTF. Here the CDR3 DNA reads TGCGCCAGCAGCAAGGACGGGACAGGGAGTTATGGCTACACCTTC.

The chain links TRBV20-1 to TRBJ2-5; D not resolved. The V gene's germline CDR1 is DFQATT and CDR2 SNEGSKA (reference sequence). This CDR3 spans 14 amino acids. The V end lost 1 base, the J end lost 1 base, and 10 bases lay between the germline ends. CDR3 nucleotides: TGCAGTGCTAGAGTCCCCGGATTCCAAGAGACCCAGTACTTC. The encoded protein is CSARVPGFQETQYF.

This clonotype occurred many times. This rearrangement joins TRBV6-1 to TRBJ2-7; 10 bases agree with TRBD2. V trimming: 4 bases; J trimming: 5 bases; junction bases outside the gene matches: 2. The CDR3 extends over 13 amino acids. Germline loops: CDR1 MNHNS, CDR2 SASEGT. As DNA, the CDR3 is TGTGCCAGCAGTGGGCTAGCGGGAGACGAGCAGTACTTC. It codes for CASSGLAGDEQYF.

Turning to this clonotype: With a much larger clone just one base away, this may be a read error. V gene TRBV29-1 combines with J gene TRBJ2-2; D possibly matches TRBD1 or TRBD2 (5 bases each). The CDR3 extends over 14 amino acids. Germline values: CDR1 SQVTM, CDR2 ANQGSEA. The V end was cut by 4 bases, the J end by 4 bases, with 13 bases between. CDR3 nucleotide sequence: TGCAGCGTTGGTGGTGGGACGAGCACCGGGGAGCTGTTTTTT. Amino acid sequence: CSVGGGTSTGELFF.

A note on this clonotype: A much larger clone lies a single base off, so this may be a read error. V and J are TRBV6-2 or TRBV6-3 and TRBJ2-1, with 8 positions matching TRBD2. This CDR3 is 16 amino acids long. CDR1 is MNHEY and CDR2 is SVGEGT in the germline V gene. The CDR3 spells CAGSSLSGKNENEQFF. The CDR3 DNA follows: TGTGCCGGCAGTTCCCTTAGCGGGAAGAACGAGAATGAGCAGTTCTTC.

The V gene is TRBV4-1, the J gene TRBJ2-5, with D perhaps being TRBD1 or TRBD2 (6 bases each). The V gene lost 1 base and the J gene lost 3 bases, with 9 bases spanning the gap. The CDR3 totals 14 residues. Looked up from germline, CDR1 is MGHRA and CDR2 is YSYEKL. This chain's CDR3 is CASSQAEGEETQYF. As DNA, the CDR3 is TGCGCCAGCAGCCAAGCGGAGGGGGAAGAGACCCAGTACTTC.

The rearrangement joins TRBV14 to TRBJ2-7; 8 bases are a match to TRBD2. CDR1 is SGHDN, CDR2 FVKESK, per germline. J was trimmed by 0 bases and V by 4 bases; bases with no gene match: 8. The CDR3 totals 16 residues. The CDR3 is CASSLTGLARSYEQYF. CDR3 nucleotides: TGTGCCAGCAGCCTCACCGGACTAGCCCGCTCCTACGAGCAGTACTTC.

This chain links TRBV10-3 with TRBJ2-4; 7 bases align to TRBD1. The length of the CDR3 is 15 residues. The V gene's germline CDR1 is ENHRY and CDR2 SYGVKD. V was pared by 3 bases and J by 7 bases, with 9 bases of the junction left unmatched. CDR3 protein: CAISEEGTVPNIQYF. CDR3 nucleotide sequence: TGTGCCATCAGTGAAGAGGGGACAGTTCCTAACATTCAGTACTTC.

This clonotype was seen ten or more times. The CDR3 reads CASSPGTEGVQETQYF. The CDR3 DNA reads as TGCGCCAGCAGCCCGGGGACGGAAGGCGTCCAAGAGACCCAGTACTTC. The gene calls are TRBV5-1 and TRBJ2-5; D possibly matches TRBD1 or TRBD2 (5 bases each). V lost 4 bases and J 1 base, leaving 17 bases between the germline ends. This CDR3 is built from 16 residues. From germline, CDR1 is SGHRS and CDR2 YFSETQ.

This clonotype was seen ten or more times. The V and J genes are TRBV11-2 and TRBJ1-2; weak D call: TRBD1 (5 bases). This CDR3 is built from 16 residues. CDR1 is SGHAT, CDR2 FQNNGV, per germline. Trimming stripped 3 bases from V and 7 bases from J, with 21 bases between. CDR3 sequence (DNA): TGTGCCAGCAGCTTCCCAAACAGGCTCGGGCAGGCTGGCTACACCTTC. It is translated as CASSFPNRLGQAGYTF.

This chain links TRBV12-3 or TRBV12-4 with TRBJ2-5; 9 bases are shared with TRBD1. V shed 6 bases and J 5 bases; nucleotides not matched to a gene: 4. The CDR3 is made up of 13 amino acids. CDR3 bases: TGTGCCAGCAGGGGGACAGGGTTCGAGACCCAGTACTTC. Protein: CASRGTGFETQYF.

A note on this clonotype: At one boundary the junction diverges from the germline segment, which might be a read error. The chain carries TRBV7-4 and TRBJ2-6; possibly TRBD1 or TRBD2 for D (5 bases each). Germline-derived CDR1 and CDR2 are SGHVT and SQSDAQ. The CDR3 is made up of 18 amino acids. CDR3 in amino acids: CASSPGWGPWSGANVLTF. The CDR3 DNA reads as TGTGCTAGCAGCCCCGGGTGGGGACCCTGGTCTGGGGCCAACGTCCTGACTTTC.

This clonotype was counted ten times or more. The rearrangement joins TRBV28 to TRBJ2-2; the match to TRBD2 covers 11 bases. From germline, CDR1 is MDHEN and CDR2 SYDVKM. The V gene end was trimmed by 5 bases and the J gene end by 6 bases; junction bases not matched to a gene: 11. This CDR3 contains 17 residues. DNA of the CDR3: TGTGCCAGCAGTGCACTAGCGGGAGTACCTGGTGCCGGGGAGCTGTTTTTT. Translated: CASSALAGVPGAGELFF.

This clonotype was observed many times. The V gene is TRBV5-1, the J gene TRBJ2-7, with TRBD1 identical over 8 bases. Per the germline V gene, CDR1 is SGHRS and CDR2 is YFSETQ. The CDR3 is 13 residues long. Unmatched junction bases numbered 7, after V lost 4 bases and J lost 7 bases. The CDR3 spells CASSDQGAEEQYF. The CDR3, as DNA: TGCGCCAGCAGCGACCAGGGGGCTGAAGAGCAGTACTTC.

This rearrangement joins TRBV6-4 to TRBJ2-1; 9 nucleotides agree with TRBD2. Germline assignment: CDR1 MRHNA and CDR2 SNTAGT. V lost 3 bases, J lost 6 bases, and 9 bases stayed unmatched. The CDR3 runs 16 residues. As DNA, the CDR3 is TGTGCCAGCAGTGAGGGACTAGCATCCGGTGGCAATGAGCAGTTCTTC. Translated: CASSEGLASGGNEQFF.